This T cell receptor beta chain originates from a study of identical twins (dated by TCRdb to about 2016). Some background on the complete study: The study deep-sequenced TCR alpha and beta repertoires from monozygotic twins, unrelated adults of various ages and cord blood to test whether fetal clonotypes persist. To rule out contamination, the twin experiments were replicated at different times with different library preparation protocols.

The library was made by 5' RACE. Instrument on record: Illumina HiSeq 2000. Template switching added a universal primer binding site, and the final cDNA carried a unique molecular identifier that allowed TCR cDNA molecules to be counted accurately. Specific primers in the conserved constant-segment region were used to synthesize first-strand cDNA for TCR alpha and beta chains. Each cDNA library was double barcoded, with a SMART-Mk sample barcode plus Illumina barcodes, to control for contamination. TruSeq adapter sequences and Illumina sample barcodes were added in two successive PCR steps. The Illumina HiSeq platform was used with custom primers to sequence TCR alpha and beta cDNA libraries. As for how the authors treated the data: Unique molecular identifiers were extracted from raw reads with MiGEC, and CDR3 positions were determined with MiXCR. Recombination models were inferred per individual with the repgenHMM and IGoR tools using an EM algorithm. The tcR package in R was used for shared clonotype analysis, with sharing normalized by the product of cloneset sizes. Out-of-frame nonproductive sequences were analyzed to study raw recombination free of thymic and clonal selection effects. TCRdb trimmed the raw reads at Q25, called clones with MiXCR and kept productive beta chains. Every entry covers one CDR3 protein and lists the most common genes and DNA from its rows. In this record, the V and J calls reflect TCRdb's handling and not the investigators' own analysis. This sample comprises about 290,000 distinct CDR3 sequences, roughly 9.7% of them detected only once. Jointly, the top ten make up about 7.1% of the sample.

In this sample, this clonotype turned up many times. Its antigen is still unknown. No base qualities exist here, and no much larger clone lies one base off it. The paper as a whole reports these results and caveats: Zero-insertion analyses could be partly confounded by invariant T cells such as MAIT and iNKT, although diverse VJ usage argued against such confounding for most clonotypes. A weaker excess of twin sharing was found in beta out-of-frame sequences because the signal-to-noise ratio was lowered by fewer shared sequences. Abundant cord blood beta clonotypes had fewer insertions, young adult naive repertoires showed a similar but weaker trend, and memory repertoires showed no such trend. Out-of-frame TCR alpha sharing in monozygotic twins was systematically underestimated by recombination models, whereas sharing between unrelated individuals was in agreement with the recombination models. Because the same donors could not be followed over many years, conclusions were based on cross-sectional statistical analysis. Compared with coincidental sharing between unrelated individuals, out-of-frame TCR alpha sequences shared between twins had an excess of sequences with low generation probability.

Every donor was a healthy Caucasian. Three pairs of female monozygotic twins, all aged roughly 18 to 29 years, were included in the twin cohort. Positive isolation kits from Invitrogen were used to isolate the CD4+ and CD8+ T cell populations. The same data also went into a second study, on yellow fever vaccine responses in identical twins. Reported in the second study: The authors reported that the T cell response to vaccination in identical twins appeared partly convergent and partly personalized. In the study, vaccine-responding T cell clones were precisely tracked in identical twins.

Sample: CD8+ T cells sorted from blood. The sequence came from a woman in her late teens or twenties in good health.

The CDR3 sequence is CASSLVGILTF. In nucleotide form, the sequence is TGTGCCAGCAGCTTAGTGGGCATCCTGACTTTC. This sequence uses TRBV7-2 and TRBJ2-6, with no confidently assigned D gene. Taken from cysteine to phenylalanine, the CDR3 has 11 residues. The entry retains the CDR3 DNA only, 33 bases that are in frame from base 1. The germline V gene encodes CDR1 SGHTA and CDR2 FQGNSA. The germline ends are 6 bases apart after V is trimmed by 1 base and J by 14 bases.